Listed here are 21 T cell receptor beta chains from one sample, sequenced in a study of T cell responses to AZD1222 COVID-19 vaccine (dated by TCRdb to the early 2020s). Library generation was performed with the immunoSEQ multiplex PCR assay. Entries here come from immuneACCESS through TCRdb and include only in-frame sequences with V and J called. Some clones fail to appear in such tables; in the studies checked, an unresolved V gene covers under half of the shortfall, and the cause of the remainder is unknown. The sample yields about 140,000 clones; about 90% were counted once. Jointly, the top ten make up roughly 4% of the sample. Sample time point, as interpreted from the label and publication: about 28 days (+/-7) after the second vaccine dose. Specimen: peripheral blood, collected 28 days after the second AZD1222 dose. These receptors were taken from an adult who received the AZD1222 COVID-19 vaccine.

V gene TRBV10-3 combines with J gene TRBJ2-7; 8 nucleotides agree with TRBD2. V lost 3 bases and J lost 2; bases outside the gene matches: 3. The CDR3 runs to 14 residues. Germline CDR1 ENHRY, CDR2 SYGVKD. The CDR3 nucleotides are TGTGCCATCAGTGATTCGGGAGGGGCCTACGAGCAGTACTTC. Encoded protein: CAISDSGGAYEQYF.

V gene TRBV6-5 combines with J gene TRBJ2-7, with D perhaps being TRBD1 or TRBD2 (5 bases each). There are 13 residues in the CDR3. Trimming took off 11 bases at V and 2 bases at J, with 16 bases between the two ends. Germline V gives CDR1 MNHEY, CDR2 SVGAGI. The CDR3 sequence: CASGLPVPYEQYF. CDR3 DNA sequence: TGTGCCTCGGGGCTCCCTGTCCCCTACGAGCAGTACTTC.

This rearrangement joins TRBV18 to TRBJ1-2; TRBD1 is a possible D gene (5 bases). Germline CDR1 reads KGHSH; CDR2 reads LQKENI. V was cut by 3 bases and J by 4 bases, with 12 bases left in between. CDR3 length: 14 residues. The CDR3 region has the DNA TGTGCCAGCTCACCTTCCGGGACTTCCTATGGCTACACCTTC. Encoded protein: CASSPSGTSYGYTF.

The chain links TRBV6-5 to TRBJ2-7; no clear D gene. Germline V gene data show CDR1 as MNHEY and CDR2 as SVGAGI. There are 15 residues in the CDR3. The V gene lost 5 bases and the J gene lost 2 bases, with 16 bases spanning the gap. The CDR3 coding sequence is TGTGCCAGCAGTCACCCCACCGGCAGCGCCTACGAGCAGTACTTC. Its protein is CASSHPTGSAYEQYF.

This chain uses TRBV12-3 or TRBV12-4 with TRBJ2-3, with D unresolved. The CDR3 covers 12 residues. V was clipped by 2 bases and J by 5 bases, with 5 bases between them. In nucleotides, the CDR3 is TGTGCCAGCAGTTTACAGGAAGATACGCAGTATTTT. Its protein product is CASSLQEDTQYF.

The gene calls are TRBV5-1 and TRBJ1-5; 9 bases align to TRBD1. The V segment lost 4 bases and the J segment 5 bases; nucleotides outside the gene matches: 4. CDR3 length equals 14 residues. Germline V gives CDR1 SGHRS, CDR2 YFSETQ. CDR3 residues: CASSPGQGDQPQHF. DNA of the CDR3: TGCGCCAGCAGCCCGGGACAGGGAGATCAGCCCCAGCATTTT.

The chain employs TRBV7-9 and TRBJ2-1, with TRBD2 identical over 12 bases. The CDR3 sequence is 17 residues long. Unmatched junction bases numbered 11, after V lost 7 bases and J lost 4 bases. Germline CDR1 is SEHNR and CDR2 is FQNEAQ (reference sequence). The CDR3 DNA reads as TGTGCCAGCAAAACCACAAGGACTAGCGGGACTTACAATGAGCAGTTCTTC. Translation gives CASKTTRTSGTYNEQFF.

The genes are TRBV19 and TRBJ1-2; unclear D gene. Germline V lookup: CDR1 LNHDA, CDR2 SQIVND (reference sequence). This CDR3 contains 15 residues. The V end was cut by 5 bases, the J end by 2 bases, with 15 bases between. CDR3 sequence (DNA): TGTGCCAGTAGTCCGCGGACGGATTTCAACTATGGCTACACCTTC. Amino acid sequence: CASSPRTDFNYGYTF.

The CDR3 bases are TGTGCCACCAGCTCTCGAGGGAGAGAAGAGACCCAGTACTTC. It translates to CATSSRGREETQYF. J is TRBJ2-5 and V is TRBV15, with D possibly matching TRBD2 (5 bases). CDR1 and CDR2 (germline): LNHNV, YYDKDF (reference sequence). Trimming pared 5 bases from V and 3 bases from J, leaving 13 bases between. The CDR3 is 14 amino acids. Full variable domain (missing parts from reference TRBV15 and TRBJ2-5): DAMVIQNPRYQVTQFGKPVTLSCSQTLNHNVMYWYQQKSSQAPKLLFHYYDKDFNNEADTPDNFQSRRPNTSFCFLDIRSPGLGDTAMYLCATSSRGREETQYFGPGTRLLVL.

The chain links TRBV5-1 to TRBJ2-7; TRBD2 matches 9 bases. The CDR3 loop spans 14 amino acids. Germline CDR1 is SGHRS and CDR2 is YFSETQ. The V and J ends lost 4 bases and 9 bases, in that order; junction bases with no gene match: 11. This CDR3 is CASSPTSGLTVQYF. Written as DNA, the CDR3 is TGCGCCAGCAGCCCGACTAGCGGCCTAACGGTGCAGTACTTC.

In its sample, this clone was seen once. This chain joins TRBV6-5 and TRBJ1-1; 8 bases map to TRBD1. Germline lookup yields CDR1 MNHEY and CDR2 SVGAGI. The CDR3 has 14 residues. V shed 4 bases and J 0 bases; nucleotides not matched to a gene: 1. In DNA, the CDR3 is TGTGCCAGCAGTTTACAGGGGGTGAACACTGAAGCTTTCTTT. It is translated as CASSLQGVNTEAFF.

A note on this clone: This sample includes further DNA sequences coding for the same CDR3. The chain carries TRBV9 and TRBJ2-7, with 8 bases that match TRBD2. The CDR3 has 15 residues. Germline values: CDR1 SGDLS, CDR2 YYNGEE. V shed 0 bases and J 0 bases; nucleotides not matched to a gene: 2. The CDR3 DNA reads TGTGCCAGCAGCGTAGGGGCGGGAGGCTCCTACGAGCAGTACTTC. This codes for CASSVGAGGSYEQYF.

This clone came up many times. CDR3 protein: CSVYSGNTEAFF. The CDR3 region has the DNA TGCAGCGTTTATTCCGGGAACACTGAAGCTTTCTTT. The V gene is TRBV29-1, the J gene TRBJ1-1; D remains unclear. The CDR3 consists of 12 residues. The V end was cut by 5 bases, the J end by 1 base, with 8 bases between. The germline V gene encodes CDR1 SQVTM and CDR2 ANQGSEA. Full variable domain (outside the CDR3, taken from reference TRBV29-1 and TRBJ1-1): SAVISQKPSRDICQRGTSLTIQCQVDSQVTMMFWYRQQPGQSLTLIATANQGSEATYESGFVIDKFPISRPNLTFSTLTVSNMSPEDSSIYLCSVYSGNTEAFFGQGTRLTVV.

The CDR3 bases are TGTGCCAGCAGCGTAGAGGAGGGGATAGCGGGAGATACGCAGTATTTT. Translating gives CASSVEEGIAGDTQYF. V is TRBV9 and J is TRBJ2-3, with TRBD2 identical over 7 bases. V shed 0 bases, J shed 5 bases, and the junction held 9 bases outside the gene matches. Germline V gene data show CDR1 as SGDLS and CDR2 as YYNGEE. The CDR3 is made up of 16 amino acids.

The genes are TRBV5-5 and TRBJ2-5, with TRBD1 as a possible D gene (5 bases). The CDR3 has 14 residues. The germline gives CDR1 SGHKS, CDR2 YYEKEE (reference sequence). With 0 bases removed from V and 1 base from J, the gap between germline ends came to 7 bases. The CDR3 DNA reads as TGTGCCAGCAGCTTGGTTACAGGCCAAGAGACCCAGTACTTC. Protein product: CASSLVTGQETQYF.

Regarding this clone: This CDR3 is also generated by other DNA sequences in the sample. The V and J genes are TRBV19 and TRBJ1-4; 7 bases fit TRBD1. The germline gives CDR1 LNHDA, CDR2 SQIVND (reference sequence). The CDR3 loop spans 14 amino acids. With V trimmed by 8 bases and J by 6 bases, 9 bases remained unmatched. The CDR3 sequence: CASSGMGQHEKLFF. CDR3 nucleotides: TGTGCCAGTTCCGGCATGGGACAGCATGAAAAACTGTTTTTT.

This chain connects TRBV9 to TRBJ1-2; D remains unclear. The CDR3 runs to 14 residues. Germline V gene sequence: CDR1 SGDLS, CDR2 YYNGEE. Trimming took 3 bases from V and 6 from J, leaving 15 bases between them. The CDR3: CASSDLRGHHGYTF. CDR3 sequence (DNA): TGTGCCAGCAGCGACCTCCGGGGTCACCATGGCTACACCTTC.

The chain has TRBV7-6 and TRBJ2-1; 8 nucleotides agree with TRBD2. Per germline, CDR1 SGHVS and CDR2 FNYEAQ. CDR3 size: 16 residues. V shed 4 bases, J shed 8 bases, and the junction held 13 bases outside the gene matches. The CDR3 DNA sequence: TGTGCCAGCAGCTCCCCGTCGGGAGGGGGGTCTTATGAGCAGTTCTTC. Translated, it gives CASSSPSGGGSYEQFF.

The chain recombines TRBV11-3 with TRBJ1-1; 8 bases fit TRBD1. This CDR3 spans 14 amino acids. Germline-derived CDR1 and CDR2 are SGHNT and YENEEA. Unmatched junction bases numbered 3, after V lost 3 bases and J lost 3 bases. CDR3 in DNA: TGTGCCAGCAGCTTGGCAGGGGGCTACACTGAAGCTTTCTTT. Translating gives CASSLAGGYTEAFF.

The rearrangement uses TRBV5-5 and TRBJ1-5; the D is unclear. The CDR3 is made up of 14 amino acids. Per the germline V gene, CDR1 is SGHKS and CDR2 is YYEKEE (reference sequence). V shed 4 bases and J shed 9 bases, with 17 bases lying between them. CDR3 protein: CASSVAGTAWPQHF. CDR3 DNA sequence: TGTGCCAGCAGCGTTGCGGGTACGGCGTGGCCCCAGCATTTT.

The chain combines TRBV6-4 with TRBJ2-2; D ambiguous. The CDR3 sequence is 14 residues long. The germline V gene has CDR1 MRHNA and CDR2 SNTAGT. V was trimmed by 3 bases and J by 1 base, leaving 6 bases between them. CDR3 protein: CASSERVNTGELFF. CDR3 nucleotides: TGTGCCAGCAGTGAACGGGTGAACACCGGGGAGCTGTTTTTT.